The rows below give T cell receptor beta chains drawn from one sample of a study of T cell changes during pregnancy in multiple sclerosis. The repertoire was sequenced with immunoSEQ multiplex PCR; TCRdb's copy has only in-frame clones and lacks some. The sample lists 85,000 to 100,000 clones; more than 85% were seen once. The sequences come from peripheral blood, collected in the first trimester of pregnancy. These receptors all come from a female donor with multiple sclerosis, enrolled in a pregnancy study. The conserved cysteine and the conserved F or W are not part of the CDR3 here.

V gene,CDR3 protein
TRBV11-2,ASSLGAETQY
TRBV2,ASSSGTGGPGELF
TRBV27,ASSFGPSYEQY
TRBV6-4,ASRPAGGYGYT
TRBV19,ASSIPGRPSGNTIY
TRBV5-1,ASSLRGADTQY
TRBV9,ASSATSTAYEQY
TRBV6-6,ASRRGLATYNEQF
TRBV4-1,ASSRQGSNQPQH
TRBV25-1,ASGAPYGYT
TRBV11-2,ASSGLSYEQY
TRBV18,ASSPQGGGTEAF
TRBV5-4,ASGTSGETQY
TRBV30,AWSVYPRLAGARNEQF
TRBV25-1,ASSEGPAGRYEQY
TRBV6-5,ASSYSGTGGETQY
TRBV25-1,ASSPQGRATHYEQY
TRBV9,ASSALGTQY
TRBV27,ASSSLAGGHTDTQY
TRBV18,ASSPFSSTDTQY
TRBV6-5,ASSYGGRADTQY
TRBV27,ASSLSRGINNYGYT
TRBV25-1,ASSYGQVANYGYT
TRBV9,ASSGGLKITYEQY
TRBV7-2,ASSHGTSGYEQY
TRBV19,ATLYSRTTEAF
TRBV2,ASSESAGYGYT
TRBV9,ASSVAGLTYEQY
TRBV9,ASSPPGVLLGNYGYT
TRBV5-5,ASSSLFGTLRVGSGNTIY
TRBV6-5,ASSPVGGGNQPQH
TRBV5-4,ASSWGTGKETQY
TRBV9,ASSPDRGGGGEQY
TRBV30,AWIPLGAGVNTEAF
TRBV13,ASSHSQRPSRTQY
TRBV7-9,ASSPGTGGRF
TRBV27,ASSLSGTRNTGELF
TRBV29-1,SVSLRLAGGTGELF
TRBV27,ASSSPGTGKHRYT
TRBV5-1,ASSLSHSRYPTEAF
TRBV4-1,ASSQTSNNYGYT
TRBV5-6,ASSPGGSSYEQY
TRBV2,ASSEALQGRGPY
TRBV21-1,ASSKGVRVNTEAF
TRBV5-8,ASSTPSGYQETQY
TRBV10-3,AISDPGRAAIYEQY
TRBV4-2,ASSLTRTYEQY
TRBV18,ASSDKTVRSNTEAF
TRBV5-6,ASSLGLAGYNEQF
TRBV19,ASSMSGVTEAF
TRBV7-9,ASSPRKLEDVTEAF
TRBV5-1,ASSGGYQETQY
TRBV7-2,ASSPYHRGRVGTEAF
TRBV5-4,ASSLPQGPGYT
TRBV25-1,ASILASRYNTGELF
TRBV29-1,SVVPLGTNFYEQY